One and the same sample provided the 14 T cell receptor beta chains below, sequenced in a study of blood T cell repertoires in COVID-19. The assay was immunoSEQ multiplex PCR, and TCRdb's table has in-frame clones only and misses some. The sample carries about 150,000 clones, 79% recorded once. The sample comprised peripheral blood. The receptor source for this set is a man aged 45-65 years with active or convalescent COVID-19.

The V gene is TRBV28, the J gene TRBJ2-5, with 11 bases lining up with TRBD2. The CDR3 is 20 residues long. V lost 2 bases, J lost 3 bases, and 17 bases stayed unmatched. Germline assignment: CDR1 MDHEN and CDR2 SYDVKM. The CDR3 here is CASSLRGWASGRISKETQYF. The CDR3 nucleotides are TGTGCCAGCAGTTTAAGGGGGTGGGCTAGCGGGAGGATCTCCAAAGAGACCCAGTACTTC. Drawing the rest from reference TRBV28 and TRBJ2-5, the complete variable domain is DVKVTQSSRYLVKRTGEKVFLECVQDMDHENMFWYRQDPGLGLRLIYFSYDVKMKEKGDIPEGYSVSREKKERFSLILESASTNQTSMYLCASSLRGWASGRISKETQYFGPGTRLLVL.

The count of this clone is one. This rearrangement joins TRBV28 to TRBJ1-1; D unclear. The V end was cut by 3 bases, the J end by 1 base, with 6 bases between. The germline gives CDR1 MDHEN, CDR2 SYDVKM. The CDR3 totals 13 residues. DNA for the CDR3: TGTGCCAGCAGTTTGGAGCAGAACACTGAAGCTTTCTTT. It encodes CASSLEQNTEAFF.

This chain uses TRBV30 with TRBJ2-7; 11 bases fit TRBD2. V was pared by 1 base and J by 3 bases, with 2 bases of the junction left unmatched. This CDR3 is 14 amino acids long. Per the germline V gene, CDR1 is GTSNPN and CDR2 is SVGIG (reference sequence). CDR3 sequence: CAWSAGTSGYEQYF. Written as DNA, the CDR3 is TGTGCCTGGAGTGCCGGGACTAGCGGCTACGAGCAGTACTTC.

This clone was recorded only once. The chain combines TRBV30 with TRBJ2-5; 12 bases map to TRBD2. There are 13 residues in the CDR3. Trimming cost V 4 bases and J 7 bases; bases outside gene matches: 4. Germline V CDR1 and CDR2: GTSNPN, SVGIG (reference sequence). CDR3 protein: CAWTSGRAATQYF. CDR3 DNA: TGTGCCTGGACTAGCGGGAGGGCCGCGACCCAGTACTTC. The full variable domain, rest sourced from reference TRBV30 and TRBJ2-5, is SQTIHQWPATLVQPVGSPLSLECTVEGTSNPNLYWYRQAAGRGLQLLFYSVGIGQISSEVPQNLSASRPQDRQFILSSKKLLLSDSGFYLCAWTSGRAATQYFGPGTRLLVL.

This clone occurred many times. The rearrangement uses TRBV19 and TRBJ2-7; 7 nucleotides match TRBD2. CDR1 is LNHDA, CDR2 SQIVND, per germline (reference sequence). The CDR3 extends over 14 amino acids. V lost 5 bases and J lost 3; bases outside the gene matches: 7. In DNA form, the CDR3 reads TGTGCCAGTAGTTGGGCTAGCGGATACTACGAGCAGTACTTC. Its protein product is CASSWASGYYEQYF.

The V and J genes are TRBV19 and TRBJ1-5; D gene unclear. Germline V gene data show CDR1 as LNHDA and CDR2 as SQIVND (reference sequence). The CDR3 has 13 amino acids. Trimming took off 6 bases at V and 3 bases at J, with 9 bases between the two ends. This CDR3 reads CASRREANQPQHF. CDR3 sequence (DNA): TGTGCCAGTAGAAGAGAGGCCAATCAGCCCCAGCATTTT.

The rearrangement uses TRBV5-6 and TRBJ2-3, with 9 positions matching TRBD1. The V and J ends lost 2 bases and 5 bases, in that order; junction bases with no gene match: 6. This CDR3 comprises 15 residues. Germline V gene lookup returns CDR1 SGHDT and CDR2 YYEEEE. CDR3 sequence (DNA): TGTGCCAGCAGCTTCGGGACAGGGCAAGGAGATACGCAGTATTTT. Translated, it gives CASSFGTGQGDTQYF.

The chain couples TRBV14 to TRBJ1-2; 8 nucleotides match TRBD1. The CDR3 runs to 16 residues. Germline V gives CDR1 SGHDN, CDR2 FVKESK. Trimming removed 4 bases from V and 4 bases from J; junction bases left unmatched: 11. As DNA, the CDR3 is TGTGCCAGCAGCCTTGCCGGGGACAGGACTACCTATGGCTACACCTTC. Protein product: CASSLAGDRTTYGYTF.

The chain uses TRBV27 and TRBJ1-4; D gene unclear. CDR3 length: 14 residues. Germline V gives CDR1 MNHEY, CDR2 SMNVEV (reference sequence). Trimming cost V 5 bases and J 0 bases, with 7 bases left between them. The CDR3 DNA reads as TGTGCCAGCAGTCCCCTTCCAACTAATGAAAAACTGTTTTTT. Translating gives CASSPLPTNEKLFF.

The chain couples TRBV2 to TRBJ2-3, with 10 nucleotides matching TRBD2. CDR1 is SNHLY, CDR2 FYNNEI, per germline. The CDR3 has 15 residues. V dropped 6 bases and J dropped 4; count of bases not matched to a gene: 7. Here the CDR3 DNA reads TGTGCCAGCAGCCCACTAGCGGGACTCGCAGATACGCAGTATTTT. The encoded protein is CASSPLAGLADTQYF.

This clone was found once. The chain joins TRBV7-2 to TRBJ2-1; D gene ambiguous. V lost 4 bases to trimming and J lost 9 bases, with 19 bases between them. This CDR3 is built from 15 residues. Germline CDR1 and CDR2: SGHTA and FQGNSA. CDR3 residues: CASSYSADRMGEQFF. The CDR3, as DNA: TGTGCCAGCAGCTACTCGGCGGATCGCATGGGTGAGCAGTTCTTC. Full variable domain (missing parts from reference TRBV7-2 and TRBJ2-1): GAGVSQSPSNKVTEKGKDVELRCDPISGHTALYWYRQSLGQGLEFLIYFQGNSAPDKSGLPSDRFSAERTGGSVSTLTIQRTQQEDSAVYLCASSYSADRMGEQFFGPGTRLTVL.

This clone counts as medium-sized (0.01 to 0.1%). This chain uses TRBV29-1 with TRBJ2-7, with D perhaps matching TRBD1 (6 bases). CDR1 is SQVTM and CDR2 is ANQGSEA in the germline V gene. The CDR3 covers 14 residues. V lost 3 bases, J lost 4 bases, and 16 bases lay in between. The CDR3 nucleotides are TGCAGCGTTGATGTACAGGGCGACTTATACGAGCAGTACTTC. Translated, it gives CSVDVQGDLYEQYF.

This chain links TRBV27 with TRBJ2-5, with D uncertain. Germline CDR1 is MNHEY and CDR2 is SMNVEV (reference sequence). Deletions cut 2 bases from V and 4 bases from J, with 8 bases between. The CDR3 covers 13 residues. CDR3 in amino acids: CASSLMGVETQYF. In nucleotides, the CDR3 is TGTGCCAGCAGTTTAATGGGCGTAGAGACCCAGTACTTC.

This clone appeared a few times. The rearrangement joins TRBV5-1 to TRBJ1-4; D is unclear. Germline CDR1 is SGHRS and CDR2 is YFSETQ. V was shortened by 0 bases and J by 6 bases, with 15 bases between the two germline ends. This CDR3 has 16 amino acids. The CDR3 protein is CASSLAGGLTDEKLFF. In nucleotides, the CDR3 is TGCGCCAGCAGCTTGGCCGGAGGGCTCACCGATGAAAAACTGTTTTTT.